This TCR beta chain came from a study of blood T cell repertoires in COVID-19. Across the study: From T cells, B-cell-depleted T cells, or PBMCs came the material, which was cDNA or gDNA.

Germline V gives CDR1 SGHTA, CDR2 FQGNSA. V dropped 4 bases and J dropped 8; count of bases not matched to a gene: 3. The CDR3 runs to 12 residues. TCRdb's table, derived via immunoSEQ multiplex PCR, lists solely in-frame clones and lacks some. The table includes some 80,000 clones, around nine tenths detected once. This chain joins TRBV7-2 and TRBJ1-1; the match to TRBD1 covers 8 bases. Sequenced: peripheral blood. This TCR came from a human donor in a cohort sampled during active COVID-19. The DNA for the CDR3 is TGTGCCAGCAGCTGGGGACAGGCCGAAGCTTTCTTT. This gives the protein CASSWGQAEAFF.